Listed here is a single TCR beta chain. What it binds is not known. The sample carries other DNA sequences with the same CDR3. The CDR3 runs 14 residues. The V and J ends lost 6 bases and 1 base, in that order; junction bases with no gene match: 6. Germline CDR1 and CDR2: ENHRY and SYGVKD. Both 60 Vbeta primers and 13 Jbeta primers went into the PCR. Generated by immunoSEQ multiplex PCR, the TCRdb table keeps only in-frame clones and is missing some. This table has 240,000 or so clones, over 80% appearing once. This specimen comes from a study of cytomegalovirus exposure and HLA in healthy donors. Findings and caveats of the study: An analysis was carried out at a later point. It showed that HLA-associated TCR beta chains were more clonally expanded than equally common non-associated chains.

This rearrangement joins TRBV10-3 to TRBJ2-7, with TRBD2 matching 7 bases. This clonotype was obtained from a middle-aged woman in good health and CMV-seropositive. Sequenced input: PBMCs. The CDR3 DNA follows: TGTGCCATCAGGGGCGGGAGAGGGTCCTACGAGCAGTACTTC. Residues: CAIRGGRGSYEQYF.